A selection of T cell receptor beta chains follows, all from one sample in a study of cytomegalovirus exposure and HLA in healthy donors. Libraries were prepared by immunoSEQ multiplex PCR; TCRdb keeps only in-frame clonotypes and omits some of them. The data hold approximately 150,000 clones, with around 85% observed a single time. The sample comprised PBMCs. These receptors were collected from a human donor in good health. CDR3s include the opening cysteine and the closing phenylalanine or tryptophan. Each record gives: clone size, J gene, D gene, V gene, CDR3 DNA, CDR3 protein. D genes are given only for firm matches. For some rows the clone size is stated as once, few or many, or as a class when expanded; others skip it.

abundance: once; j_gene: TRBJ2-7; d_gene: TRBD2; v_gene: TRBV4-3; CDR3nt: TGCGCCAGCAGCCAAGATTTCGCGGGGGGGTCCGAGCAGTACTTC; CDR3aa: CASSQDFAGGSEQYF
abundance: .; j_gene: TRBJ1-6; d_gene: .; v_gene: TRBV27; CDR3nt: TGTGCCAGCAGTTTATCTGGCAGGGCTAATTCACCCCTCCACTTT; CDR3aa: CASSLSGRANSPLHF
abundance: .; j_gene: TRBJ1-2; d_gene: .; v_gene: TRBV18; CDR3nt: TGTGCCAGCTCACCACCCCCCTCCTCAGGGAATGGCTACACCTTC; CDR3aa: CASSPPPSSGNGYTF
abundance: .; j_gene: TRBJ2-7; d_gene: .; v_gene: TRBV4-3; CDR3nt: TGCGCCAGCAGCCAAGACAGGGCATCCGACGAGCAGTACTTC; CDR3aa: CASSQDRASDEQYF
abundance: once; j_gene: TRBJ1-2; d_gene: .; v_gene: TRBV7-8; CDR3nt: TGTGCCAGCAGCTTAGCCAGGACAGAAATCACACTCTATGGCTACACCTTC; CDR3aa: CASSLARTEITLYGYTF
abundance: .; j_gene: TRBJ1-3; d_gene: .; v_gene: TRBV14; CDR3nt: TGTGCCAGCAGCCAAGATCCCCCGTGGAGGGTCGCAAAAAACACCATATATTTT; CDR3aa: CASSQDPPWRVAKNTIYF
abundance: .; j_gene: TRBJ2-2; d_gene: TRBD1; v_gene: TRBV7-9; CDR3nt: TGTGCCAGCAGCCGCAGGGACAGGGGGAACGCCGGGGAGCTGTTTTTT; CDR3aa: CASSRRDRGNAGELFF
abundance: once; j_gene: TRBJ2-7; d_gene: TRBD1; v_gene: TRBV2; CDR3nt: TGTGCCAGCAGTCTCGGACAGGGCAGTACCTACGAGCAGTACTTC; CDR3aa: CASSLGQGSTYEQYF
abundance: .; j_gene: TRBJ2-7; d_gene: .; v_gene: TRBV27; CDR3nt: TGTGCCAGCAGTTTTTCTAGGAAGAACGAGCAGTACTTC; CDR3aa: CASSFSRKNEQYF
abundance: .; j_gene: TRBJ2-5; d_gene: .; v_gene: TRBV6-5; CDR3nt: TGTGCCAGCAGTTACTCGTCACTTCAAGAGACCCAGTACTTC; CDR3aa: CASSYSSLQETQYF
abundance: .; j_gene: TRBJ1-2; d_gene: TRBD1; v_gene: TRBV9; CDR3nt: TGTGCCAGCAGCGTAGACGGACAGGGTCAATGTGGCTACACCTTC; CDR3aa: CASSVDGQGQCGYTF
abundance: .; j_gene: TRBJ1-5; d_gene: TRBD1; v_gene: TRBV19; CDR3nt: TGTGCCAGTAGTATAGATAGAGGGACAGGGGGCGGAGGTCAGCCCCAGCATTTT; CDR3aa: CASSIDRGTGGGGQPQHF
abundance: .; j_gene: TRBJ2-3; d_gene: .; v_gene: TRBV7-3; CDR3nt: TGTGCCAGCAGCATCCTAACAGGGGGGGAATCAGATACGCAGTATTTT; CDR3aa: CASSILTGGESDTQYF
abundance: few; j_gene: TRBJ1-4; d_gene: .; v_gene: TRBV28; CDR3nt: TGTGCCAGTGGACGGGGTGAAAAACTGTTTTTT; CDR3aa: CASGRGEKLFF
abundance: .; j_gene: TRBJ1-6; d_gene: .; v_gene: TRBV5-1; CDR3nt: TGCGCCAGCAGCTCGAACACAGGACCAAATTCACCCCTCCACTTT; CDR3aa: CASSSNTGPNSPLHF
abundance: .; j_gene: TRBJ2-2; d_gene: .; v_gene: TRBV20-1; CDR3nt: TGCAGTGCTCTTAGCGGCGGGGAGCTGTTTTTT; CDR3aa: CSALSGGELFF
abundance: .; j_gene: TRBJ1-4; d_gene: TRBD1; v_gene: TRBV5-4; CDR3nt: TGTGCCAGCAGCCGACAGGGTAACAATGAAAAACTGTTTTTT; CDR3aa: CASSRQGNNEKLFF
abundance: once; j_gene: TRBJ2-7; d_gene: .; v_gene: TRBV1; CDR3nt: TGCACCAGCAGCCCTAGACTGGACACCTCGCTTTCCTACGAGCAGTACTTC; CDR3aa: CTSSPRLDTSLSYEQYF
abundance: .; j_gene: TRBJ2-7; d_gene: TRBD1; v_gene: TRBV5-1; CDR3nt: TGCGCCAGCAGCTTCCGGGACAGGGGCACCGAGCAGTACTTC; CDR3aa: CASSFRDRGTEQYF
abundance: .; j_gene: TRBJ1-5; d_gene: .; v_gene: TRBV6-5; CDR3nt: TGTGCCAGCAGCCCGAGGGTAGGAACCAATCAGCCCCAGCATTTT; CDR3aa: CASSPRVGTNQPQHF
abundance: .; j_gene: TRBJ1-2; d_gene: .; v_gene: TRBV7-2; CDR3nt: TGTGCCAGCAGCTTACGGGGGAACTATGGCTACACCTTC; CDR3aa: CASSLRGNYGYTF
abundance: .; j_gene: TRBJ2-3; d_gene: TRBD2; v_gene: TRBV10-3; CDR3nt: TGTGCCACCATAAACGGGGGGGCGGGTGATACGCAGTATTTT; CDR3aa: CATINGGAGDTQYF
abundance: .; j_gene: TRBJ2-5; d_gene: TRBD2; v_gene: TRBV6-1; CDR3nt: TGTGCCAGCAGTTTAGCGGGGGGGCGGGAGACCCAGTACTTC; CDR3aa: CASSLAGGRETQYF
abundance: .; j_gene: TRBJ2-1; d_gene: TRBD2; v_gene: TRBV4-1; CDR3nt: TGCGCCAGCAGCCTTAGCGGGGGGGCGGGCAATGAGCAGTTCTTC; CDR3aa: CASSLSGGAGNEQFF
abundance: .; j_gene: TRBJ2-3; d_gene: .; v_gene: TRBV9; CDR3nt: TGTGCCAGCAGCCCCAGTCTCACAGATACGCAGTATTTT; CDR3aa: CASSPSLTDTQYF